Presented here are 8 T cell receptor beta chains from one specimen sequenced in a study of control samples from healthy donors and cancer patients. Only in-frame clones appear in the TCRdb table, and some are missing; sequencing was by immunoSEQ multiplex PCR. The sample yields roughly 38,000 clones, approximately 87% seen once. Material for sequencing was blood. These receptors all stem from a man between 60 and 70 years old in good health.

The chain carries TRBV14 and TRBJ1-3; D is unclear. Germline V gene lookup returns CDR1 SGHDN and CDR2 FVKESK. CDR3 length: 14 residues. Trimming stripped 4 bases from V and 0 bases from J, with 7 bases between. The chain's CDR3 is CASSPVSSGNTIYF. The CDR3 nucleotides are TGTGCCAGCAGCCCAGTGAGCTCTGGAAACACCATATATTTT.

This clone occurred a few times. The CDR3 nucleotides are TGTGCCAGCCGCTCCGGGACGGCCAATGAAAAACTGTTTTTT. Translation: CASRSGTANEKLFF. The chain links TRBV27 to TRBJ1-4; possible D gene TRBD1, 5 bases. The V gene lost 8 bases and the J gene lost 5 bases, with 15 bases spanning the gap. The germline V gene has CDR1 MNHEY and CDR2 SMNVEV (reference sequence). The CDR3 spans 14 residues.

V is TRBV7-9 and J is TRBJ2-4; 7 nucleotides agree with TRBD2. Trimming at V came to 0 bases and at J to 7 bases, leaving 0 bases not matched to a gene. The CDR3 runs 13 residues. CDR1 SEHNR and CDR2 FQNEAQ come from the germline V gene (reference sequence). This chain's CDR3 is CASSLAGGNIQYF. The CDR3 DNA is TGTGCCAGCAGCTTAGCGGGAGGGAACATTCAGTACTTC.

J is TRBJ1-1 and V is TRBV15; possibly TRBD1 for D (5 bases). Germline CDR1 LNHNV, CDR2 YYDKDF (reference sequence). The germline V and J ends were trimmed by 0 bases and 3 bases, with 11 bases remaining between them. The CDR3 has 15 residues. In nucleotides, the CDR3 is TGTGCCACCAGCAGAGACCGGGGGAAAGACACTGAAGCTTTCTTT. This gives the protein CATSRDRGKDTEAFF.

The CDR3 DNA follows: TGTGCCAGCTCACCACCGGTCGAGGGCGGGGAGCTGTTTTTT. Its translation: CASSPPVEGGELFF. The V gene is TRBV18, the J gene TRBJ2-2; D might be TRBD2 (5 bases). V was cut by 0 bases and J by 7 bases, with 9 bases left in between. The CDR3 runs to 14 residues. Germline values: CDR1 KGHSH, CDR2 LQKENI.

The chain couples TRBV20-1 to TRBJ2-7, with 9 bases that match TRBD2. Germline values: CDR1 DFQATT, CDR2 SNEGSKA (reference sequence). The CDR3 length is 14 residues. Trimming at V came to 3 bases and at J to 5 bases, leaving 8 bases not matched to a gene. CDR3 sequence (DNA): TGCAGTGCTAGTCGGGGACTAGCTCGAAACGAGCAGTACTTC. This encodes CSASRGLARNEQYF.

The chain has TRBV6-2 or TRBV6-3 and TRBJ1-5, with D maybe TRBD1 (6 bases). The germline CDR1 and CDR2 sequences are MNHEY and SVGEGT. This CDR3 contains 18 residues. Trimming removed 0 bases from V and 0 bases from J, with 15 bases in between. The CDR3 region is CASSYSGRQVDSNQPQHF. The CDR3 DNA is TGTGCCAGCAGTTACTCGGGCAGACAGGTCGATAGCAATCAGCCCCAGCATTTT.

V gene TRBV25-1 combines with J gene TRBJ1-2; D possibly corresponds to TRBD1 (6 bases). Germline values: CDR1 MGHDK, CDR2 SYGVNS. This CDR3 is built from 14 residues. V was shortened by 6 bases and J by 8 bases, with 19 bases between the two germline ends. The CDR3 DNA reads TGTGCCAGCAGCCCCCGGTGGGGGGCAGAAGGCTACACCTTC. Protein sequence: CASSPRWGAEGYTF.